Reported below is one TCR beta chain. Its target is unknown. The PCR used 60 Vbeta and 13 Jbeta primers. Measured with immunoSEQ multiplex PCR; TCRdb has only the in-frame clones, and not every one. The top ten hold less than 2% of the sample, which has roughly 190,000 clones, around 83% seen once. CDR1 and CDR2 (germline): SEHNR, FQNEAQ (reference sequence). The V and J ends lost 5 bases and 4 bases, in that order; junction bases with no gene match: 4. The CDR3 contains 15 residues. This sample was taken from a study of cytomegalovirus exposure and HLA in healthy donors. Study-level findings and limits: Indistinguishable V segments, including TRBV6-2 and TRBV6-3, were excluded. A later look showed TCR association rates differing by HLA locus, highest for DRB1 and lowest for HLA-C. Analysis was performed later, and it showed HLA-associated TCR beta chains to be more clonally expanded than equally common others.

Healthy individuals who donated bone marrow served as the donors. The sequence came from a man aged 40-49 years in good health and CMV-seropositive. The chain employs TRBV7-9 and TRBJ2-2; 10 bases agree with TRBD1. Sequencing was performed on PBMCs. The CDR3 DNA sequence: TGTGCCAGCAGCGGGACAGGGGCCCGCACCGGGGAGCTGTTTTTT. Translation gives CASSGTGARTGELFF.